These T cell receptor beta chains were read from a single sample in a study of T cell changes during pregnancy in multiple sclerosis. Repertoires were generated with immunoSEQ multiplex PCR, while TCRdb's copy carries only in-frame clones and drops some. Of over 90,000 clones listed, approximately 94% were seen once; the top ten hold more than 0.75%. The sample was peripheral blood, taken after pregnancy. These receptors were obtained from a female donor with multiple sclerosis, enrolled in a pregnancy study. The CDR3 runs from the conserved cysteine through the conserved F or W. D genes are given only for firm matches. Some rows mark clone size as missing; the rest say once, few, many or name a class of expanded clone.

d_call j_call clone_size v_call cdr3_aa cdr3_nt
- TRBJ1-1 - TRBV18 CASSPNDKNTEAFF TGTGCCAGCTCACCGAACGACAAGAACACTGAAGCTTTCTTT
- TRBJ1-1 - TRBV11-2 CASAIRVNTEAFF TGTGCCAGCGCCATCCGGGTGAACACTGAAGCTTTCTTT
- TRBJ1-2 few TRBV7-9 CASSSQGLTGYTF TGTGCCAGCAGCTCCCAGGGGCTGACTGGCTACACCTTC
TRBD1 TRBJ2-2 - TRBV7-7 CASSETGGAGELFF TGTGCCAGCAGCGAGACAGGGGGCGCGGGGGAGCTGTTTTTT
TRBD1 TRBJ2-3 - TRBV11-2 CASSSNSGGDTQYF TGTGCCAGCAGCTCGAATTCAGGGGGTGATACGCAGTATTTT
TRBD2 TRBJ2-1 - TRBV12-5 CASGPVLAGGPGNEQFF TGTGCTAGTGGCCCCGTTCTAGCGGGAGGGCCGGGCAATGAGCAGTTCTTC
TRBD2 TRBJ2-7 - TRBV5-8 CASSPPGGLAGGSYEQYF TGTGCCAGCAGCCCCCCAGGCGGACTAGCGGGAGGGTCCTACGAGCAGTACTTC
- TRBJ2-7 - TRBV7-9 CASSPTGDLYEQYF TGTGCCAGCAGCCCCACGGGTGATTTATACGAGCAGTACTTC
TRBD1 TRBJ1-1 - TRBV18 CASSPRDRGGTEAFF TGTGCCAGCTCACCACGGGACAGGGGCGGCACTGAAGCTTTCTTT
TRBD2 TRBJ2-3 - TRBV6-1 CASSGTSGRAGTQYF TGTGCCAGCAGTGGGACTAGCGGGAGGGCTGGTACGCAGTATTTT
TRBD2 TRBJ2-1 - TRBV7-9 CASSLDLTSGRKVSEQFF TGTGCCAGCAGCTTAGACCTCACTAGCGGGAGAAAGGTTAGTGAGCAGTTCTTC
- TRBJ1-2 - TRBV2 CASSEEDSRVARVNYSLSGYTF TGTGCCAGCAGTGAAGAGGATAGTCGGGTGGCCAGGGTTAATTATTCGTTGAGCGGCTACACCTTC
TRBD2 TRBJ2-1 - TRBV19 CASSISSGSRSYNEQFF TGTGCCAGTAGTATATCTAGCGGGAGTAGGTCCTACAATGAGCAGTTCTTC
- TRBJ2-1 - TRBV1 CTSSQVQVSYNEQFF TGCACCAGCAGCCAAGTTCAGGTCTCCTACAATGAGCAGTTCTTC
- TRBJ2-5 - TRBV10-2 CASSEAETQYF TGCGCCAGCAGTGAAGCGGAGACCCAGTACTTC
TRBD1 TRBJ1-1 - TRBV30 CAWRHRGYRTEAFF TGTGCCTGGAGACACAGGGGATATAGGACTGAAGCTTTCTTT
TRBD1 TRBJ2-1 - TRBV5-1 CASSAWTGKVDEQFF TGCGCCAGCAGCGCCTGGACAGGGAAGGTCGATGAGCAGTTCTTC
- TRBJ2-3 - TRBV6-5 CASRKIPRGTDTQYF TGTGCCAGCAGAAAAATACCTAGGGGAACAGATACGCAGTATTTT
TRBD2 TRBJ2-1 - TRBV5-1 CASSLGTSVSYNEQFF TGCGCCAGCAGCTTGGGGACTAGCGTATCCTACAATGAGCAGTTCTTC
- TRBJ1-2 - TRBV6-4 CASSDGTGGYTF TGTGCCAGCAGTGACGGAACGGGGGGCTACACCTTC
TRBD2 TRBJ2-1 - TRBV5-1 CASSLTSGSSYNEQFF TGCGCCAGCAGCTTGACTAGCGGGAGCTCCTACAATGAGCAGTTCTTC
- TRBJ1-2 - TRBV7-2 CASSQETRAYGYTF TGTGCCAGCAGCCAAGAGACGAGGGCTTATGGCTACACCTTC
- TRBJ1-2 - TRBV5-5 CASSLAPSSYGYTF TGTGCCAGCAGCTTGGCCCCGAGCTCCTATGGCTACACCTTC
- TRBJ1-4 - TRBV28 CASSPPGAGEKLFF TGTGCCAGCAGTCCCCCAGGGGCTGGAGAAAAACTGTTTTTT
- TRBJ1-1 - TRBV5-4 CASSARDQNTEAFF TGTGCCAGCAGCGCGAGGGATCAAAACACTGAAGCTTTCTTT
- TRBJ2-2 - TRBV2 CASSFGTNTGELFF TGTGCCAGCAGTTTCGGGACGAACACCGGGGAGCTGTTTTTT
- TRBJ2-2 - TRBV6-4 CASSEEGAHTGELFF TGTGCCAGCAGTGAGGAGGGAGCTCACACCGGGGAGCTGTTTTTT
TRBD1 TRBJ1-2 - TRBV28 CASSTTGGGGYTF TGTGCCAGCAGCACAACAGGGGGGGGTGGCTACACCTTC
- TRBJ2-2 - TRBV19 CASSIIGNTGELFF TGTGCCAGTAGTATTATCGGGAACACCGGGGAGCTGTTTTTT
TRBD1 TRBJ1-2 - TRBV19 CASSTDRVDYGYTF TGTGCCAGTAGTACAGACAGGGTGGACTATGGCTACACCTTC
TRBD1 TRBJ1-1 - TRBV27 CASSLFGGVTGGTEAFF TGTGCCAGCAGTTTATTCGGTGGGGTCACAGGGGGCACTGAAGCTTTCTTT
- TRBJ2-5 - TRBV18 CASSPAGHQETQYF TGTGCCAGCTCACCCGCGGGACACCAAGAGACCCAGTACTTC
- TRBJ2-3 - TRBV7-3 CASSLGSSTDTQYF TGTGCCAGCAGCTTAGGCAGTAGCACAGATACGCAGTATTTT
- TRBJ2-7 - TRBV7-9 CASSLDGGHFYEQYF TGTGCCAGCAGCTTAGATGGAGGGCACTTTTACGAGCAGTACTTC
- TRBJ2-7 - TRBV29-1 CSVERPGSTYEQYF TGCAGCGTTGAACGTCCCGGGAGCACCTACGAGCAGTACTTC
- TRBJ1-2 - TRBV5-1 CASNEGGVWSYGYTF TGCGCCAGCAACGAGGGCGGGGTGTGGAGCTATGGCTACACCTTC
TRBD1 TRBJ1-3 - TRBV9 CASSGTGAGNTIYF TGTGCCAGCAGCGGAACAGGGGCTGGAAACACCATATATTTT